This is a list of T cell receptor beta chains from one sample in a study of control samples from healthy donors and cancer patients. Sequencing was performed with immunoSEQ multiplex PCR; in TCRdb, only in-frame clones are kept and a portion is missing. The repertoire holds 190,000 or so clones, with approximately 95% as singletons. Sample: blood. These receptors came from a man aged 18 to 30 in good health. The CDR3 runs from the conserved cysteine through the conserved F or W. Fields, in order: clone size, D gene, V gene, J gene, CDR3 DNA, CDR3 protein. The D gene is left open where the match is weak. The size field is filled for only some rows; it gives once, few, many or a size class.

>NA|NA|TRBV30|TRBJ1-2
TGTGCCTGGAGTGACCAAGGACCCGCATATGGCTACACCTTC
CAWSDQGPAYGYTF
>NA|NA|TRBV2|TRBJ1-4
TGTGCCAGCAGTGACAGTACTAATGAAAAACTGTTTTTT
CASSDSTNEKLFF
>NA|NA|TRBV2|TRBJ2-3
TGTGCCAGCAGTGAATCACGGTTGGATACGCAGTATTTT
CASSESRLDTQYF
>NA|NA|TRBV6-6|TRBJ2-5
TGTGCCAGCAGTCGAGGGGGGGTACGGGGCCAAGAGACCCAGTACTTC
CASSRGGVRGQETQYF
>once|NA|TRBV6-1|TRBJ1-2
TGTGCCAGCAGTGAAGTCGGAGGGGGGGACTATGGCTACACCTTC
CASSEVGGGDYGYTF
>NA|NA|TRBV7-8|TRBJ2-3
TGTGCCAGCAGCGCCCACACAGATACGCAGTATTTT
CASSAHTDTQYF
>NA|NA|TRBV7-8|TRBJ2-2
TGTGCCAGCAGCTTACGGAGGATTACCGGGGAGCTGTTTTTT
CASSLRRITGELFF
>NA|NA|TRBV6-5|TRBJ1-2
TGTGCCAGCAACCCATCCCAGGGGAGAAACTATGGCTACACCTTC
CASNPSQGRNYGYTF
>NA|NA|TRBV4-1|TRBJ2-7
TGCGCCAGCAGCCCCCGCCAGACTGACTCCTACGAGCAGTACTTC
CASSPRQTDSYEQYF
>NA|NA|TRBV28|TRBJ2-7
TGTGCCACCAACAAAGGGGGGGGAACCGGGGTTTTGGACGAGCAGTACTTC
CATNKGGGTGVLDEQYF
>NA|NA|TRBV11-2|TRBJ2-3
TGTGCCAGCAGCTTACTAGGTGCTACGCAGTATTTT
CASSLLGATQYF
>NA|NA|TRBV9|TRBJ2-5
TGTGCCAGCAGCTCCCGGACGGACACATACCAAGAGACCCAGTACTTC
CASSSRTDTYQETQYF
>NA|NA|TRBV28|TRBJ2-5
TGTGCCAGCAGTTTGCCGTGGAGCCTAAAAGAGACCCAGTACTTC
CASSLPWSLKETQYF
>NA|NA|TRBV14|TRBJ1-1
TGTGCCAGCAGCCAAGATGGGGGGAACACTGAAGCTTTCTTT
CASSQDGGNTEAFF
>NA|NA|TRBV10-2|TRBJ1-5
TGCGCCACCGGCTGGGGCCAGCCCCAGCATTTT
CATGWGQPQHF
>NA|NA|TRBV12-3/TRBV12-4|TRBJ2-1
TGTGCCAGCAGTTTAGCGGGGGGAAATGAGCAGTTCTTC
CASSLAGGNEQFF
>NA|TRBD1|TRBV24-1|TRBJ2-1
TGTGCCACCAGTGTGACAGGGGTAGGTCAGTTCTTC
CATSVTGVGQFF
>NA|NA|TRBV14|TRBJ2-1
TGTGCCAGCAGCCAAGCCGACGGTGAGCAGTTCTTC
CASSQADGEQFF